This T cell receptor beta chain emerged from a study of T cells after yellow fever vaccination. General study points: The secondary response peaked faster, at day 5 versus 15, but was weaker.

This clonotype was picked up a small number of times. Its antigen is undetermined. TCRdb fed the 5' RACE reads into MiXCR, producing one record per CDR3 protein. The sample yields 500,000 to 650,000 distinct CDR3 sequences, approximately 16% seen once. V dropped 8 bases and J dropped 3 bases, with 7 bases sitting between them. The germline CDR1 and CDR2 sequences are MNHEY and SVGAGI. This CDR3 has 11 amino acids. Source: PBMCs, taken 5 to 6 days after the first yellow fever vaccination. The sequence came from a man aged 18 to 30 who received the YFV17D yellow fever vaccine. V and J are TRBV6-5 and TRBJ2-5; no reliable D call. For the CDR3, the DNA is TGTGCCAGCTGGGCGGAAGAGACCCAGTACTTC. It yields the protein CASWAEETQYF.